Detailed here is one TCR beta chain. Its antigen remains unidentified. Clones were read by immunoSEQ multiplex PCR, and TCRdb kept only the in-frame ones, dropping some. The sample shows under 850,000 clones, 72% of them seen only once. This record comes from a study of shared clonotypes between healthy human individuals. Germline V gives CDR1 MDHEN, CDR2 SYDVKM. CDR3 size: 14 residues. V was trimmed by 3 bases and J by 1 base, leaving 8 bases between them. Whole-study results and caveats: Clonotypes that were shared across a handful of donors made up approximately 5% of naive CD4 clonotypes.

The chain joins TRBV28 to TRBJ2-3; D remains ambiguous. Sample: memory CD4+ T cells sorted from blood. Subset of the sample: CD45RA-negative fraction. This clonotype was obtained from a woman aged 25 to 39 in good health. The CDR3 here is CASSFRRRTDTQYF. In DNA form, the CDR3 reads TGTGCCAGCAGTTTTCGAAGGCGCACAGATACGCAGTATTTT. The entire variable domain, with the rest obtained from reference TRBV28 and TRBJ2-3, is as follows: DVKVTQSSRYLVKRTGEKVFLECVQDMDHENMFWYRQDPGLGLRLIYFSYDVKMKEKGDIPEGYSVSREKKERFSLILESASTNQTSMYLCASSFRRRTDTQYFGPGTRLTVL.